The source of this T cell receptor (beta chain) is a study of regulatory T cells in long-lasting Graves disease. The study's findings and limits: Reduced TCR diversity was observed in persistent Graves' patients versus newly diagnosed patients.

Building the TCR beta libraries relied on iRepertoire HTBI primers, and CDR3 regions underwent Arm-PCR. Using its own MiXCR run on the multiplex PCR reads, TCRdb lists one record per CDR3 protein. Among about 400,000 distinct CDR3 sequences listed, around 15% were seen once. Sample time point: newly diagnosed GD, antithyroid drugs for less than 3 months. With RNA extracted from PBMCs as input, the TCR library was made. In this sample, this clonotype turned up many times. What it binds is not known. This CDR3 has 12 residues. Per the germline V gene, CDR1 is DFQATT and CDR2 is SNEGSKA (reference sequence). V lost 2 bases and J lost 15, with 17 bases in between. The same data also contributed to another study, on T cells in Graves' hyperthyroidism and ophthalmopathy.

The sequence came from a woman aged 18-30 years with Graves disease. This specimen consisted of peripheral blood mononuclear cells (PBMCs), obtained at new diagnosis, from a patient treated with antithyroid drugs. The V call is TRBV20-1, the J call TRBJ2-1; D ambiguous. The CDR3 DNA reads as TGCAGTGCTAGACTCGTTCTCCCCGTCGGGTTCTTC. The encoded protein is CSARLVLPVGFF.